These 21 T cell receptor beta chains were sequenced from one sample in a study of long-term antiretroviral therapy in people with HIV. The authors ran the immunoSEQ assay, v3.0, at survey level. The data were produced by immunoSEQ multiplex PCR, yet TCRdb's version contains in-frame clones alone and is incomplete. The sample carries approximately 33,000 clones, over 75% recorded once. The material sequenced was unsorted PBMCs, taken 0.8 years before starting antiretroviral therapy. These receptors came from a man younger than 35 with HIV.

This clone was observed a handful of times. The CDR3 loop reads CASSQDSQGGNTEAFF. The CDR3 coding sequence is TGCGCCAGCAGCCAAGATAGTCAGGGAGGGAACACTGAAGCTTTCTTT. This rearrangement joins TRBV4-3 to TRBJ1-1, with D perhaps matching TRBD1 (5 bases). The CDR3 has 16 amino acids. Germline V gives CDR1 LGHNA, CDR2 YSLEER. V was cut by 0 bases and J by 1 base, with 12 bases left in between.

The CDR3 DNA follows: TGTGCCAGCAGCCTTTCGCTCGAGCAGTACTTC. It codes for CASSLSLEQYF. This sequence joins TRBV7-9 and TRBJ2-7; D remains ambiguous. Germline loops: CDR1 SEHNR, CDR2 FQNEAQ (reference sequence). The CDR3 totals 11 residues. Trimming stripped 5 bases from V and 6 bases from J, with 8 bases between.

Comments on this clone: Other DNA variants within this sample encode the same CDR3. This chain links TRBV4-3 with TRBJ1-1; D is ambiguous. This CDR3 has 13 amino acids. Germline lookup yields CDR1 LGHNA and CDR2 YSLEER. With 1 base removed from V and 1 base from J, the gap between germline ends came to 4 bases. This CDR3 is CASSQVRNTEAFF. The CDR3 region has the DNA TGCGCCAGCAGCCAAGTGAGGAACACTGAAGCTTTCTTT.

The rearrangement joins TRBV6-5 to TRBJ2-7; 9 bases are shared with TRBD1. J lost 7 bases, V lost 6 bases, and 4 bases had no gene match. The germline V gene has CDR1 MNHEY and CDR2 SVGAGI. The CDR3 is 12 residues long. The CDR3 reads CASSQTGGEQYF. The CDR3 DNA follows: TGTGCCAGCAGCCAGACAGGGGGTGAGCAGTACTTC.

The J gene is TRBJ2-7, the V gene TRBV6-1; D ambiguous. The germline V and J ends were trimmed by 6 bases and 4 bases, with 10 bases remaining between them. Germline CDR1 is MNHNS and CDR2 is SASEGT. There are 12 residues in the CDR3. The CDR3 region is CASSPPAYEQYF. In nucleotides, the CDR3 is TGTGCCAGCAGCCCGCCCGCGTACGAGCAGTACTTC.

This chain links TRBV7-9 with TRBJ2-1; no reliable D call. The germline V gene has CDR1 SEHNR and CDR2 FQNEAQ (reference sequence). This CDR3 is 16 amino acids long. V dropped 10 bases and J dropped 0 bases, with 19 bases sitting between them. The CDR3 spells CATDASGVPSYNEQFF. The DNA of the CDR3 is TGTGCCACAGATGCCTCTGGGGTCCCCTCCTACAATGAGCAGTTCTTC.

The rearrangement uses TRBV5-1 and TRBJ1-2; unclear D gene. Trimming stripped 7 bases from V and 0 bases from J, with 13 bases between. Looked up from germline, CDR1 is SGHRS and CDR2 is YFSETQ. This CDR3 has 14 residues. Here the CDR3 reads CASDSGSSNYGYTF. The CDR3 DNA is TGCGCCAGCGATTCCGGGAGTTCTAACTATGGCTACACCTTC.

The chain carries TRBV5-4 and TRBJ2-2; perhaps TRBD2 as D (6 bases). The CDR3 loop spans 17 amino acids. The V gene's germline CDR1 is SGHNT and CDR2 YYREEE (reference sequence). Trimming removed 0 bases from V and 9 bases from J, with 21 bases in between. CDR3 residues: CASSLAWGEHSIRELFF. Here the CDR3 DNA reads TGTGCCAGCAGCTTGGCCTGGGGGGAGCATTCCATCCGGGAGCTGTTTTTT.

Here the CDR3 reads CASGRVTYEQYF. The CDR3 nucleotides are TGTGCCAGCGGGAGGGTAACCTACGAGCAGTACTTC. This chain links TRBV6-6 with TRBJ2-7; 7 bases fit TRBD2. The CDR3 is 12 amino acids. In germline, CDR1 is MNHNY, CDR2 SVGAGI (reference sequence). With 8 bases clipped from V and 2 bases from J, the junction kept 3 bases outside the gene matches.

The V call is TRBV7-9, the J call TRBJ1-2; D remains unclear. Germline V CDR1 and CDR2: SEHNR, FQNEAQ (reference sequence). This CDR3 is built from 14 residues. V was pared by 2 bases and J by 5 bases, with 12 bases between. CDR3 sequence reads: CASSLTELFYGYTF. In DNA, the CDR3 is TGTGCCAGCAGCTTAACAGAGCTCTTTTATGGCTACACCTTC.

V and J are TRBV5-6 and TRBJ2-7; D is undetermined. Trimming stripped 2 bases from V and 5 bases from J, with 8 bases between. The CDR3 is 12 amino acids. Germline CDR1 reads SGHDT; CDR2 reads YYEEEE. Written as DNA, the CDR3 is TGTGCCAGCAGCTTCGGCAGGCACGAGCAGTACTTC. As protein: CASSFGRHEQYF.

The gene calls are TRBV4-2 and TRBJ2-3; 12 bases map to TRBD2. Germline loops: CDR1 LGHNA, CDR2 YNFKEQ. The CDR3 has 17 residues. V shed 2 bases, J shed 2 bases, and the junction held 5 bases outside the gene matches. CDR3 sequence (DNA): TGTGCCAGCAGCCAATCTAGCGGGAGGGCCCTCACAGATACGCAGTATTTT. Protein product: CASSQSSGRALTDTQYF.

This CDR3 is CASSLDEGIGYGYTF. CDR3 sequence (DNA): TGTGCCAGCAGCTTAGATGAGGGAATTGGCTATGGCTACACCTTC. This rearrangement joins TRBV11-2 to TRBJ1-2; no definite D call. In germline, CDR1 is SGHAT, CDR2 FQNNGV. Trimming stripped 0 bases from V and 4 bases from J, with 12 bases between. CDR3 length: 15 amino acids. The whole variable domain, remainder taken from reference TRBV11-2 and TRBJ1-2, is EAGVAQSPRYKIIEKRQSVAFWCNPISGHATLYWYQQILGQGPKLLIQFQNNGVVDDSQLPKDRFSAERLKGVDSTLKIQPAKLEDSAVYLCASSLDEGIGYGYTFGSGTRLTVV.

CDR3 coding DNA: TGTGCTAGTGGTTTGGGGGACAGGGTCGCCGGGGAGCTGTTTTTT. Encoded protein: CASGLGDRVAGELFF. The chain links TRBV12-5 to TRBJ2-2; 9 bases are a match to TRBD1. The length of the CDR3 is 15 residues. Germline CDR1 reads LGHNT; CDR2 reads FRNRAP. After removal of 1 base from V and 6 bases from J, the junction contained 3 bases not matched to a gene.

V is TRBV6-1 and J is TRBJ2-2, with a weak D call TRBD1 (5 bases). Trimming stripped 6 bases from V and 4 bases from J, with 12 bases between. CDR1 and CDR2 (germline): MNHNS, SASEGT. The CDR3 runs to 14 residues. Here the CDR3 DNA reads TGTGCCAGCAGCTCCGGACATATCACCGGGGAGCTGTTTTTT. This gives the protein CASSSGHITGELFF.

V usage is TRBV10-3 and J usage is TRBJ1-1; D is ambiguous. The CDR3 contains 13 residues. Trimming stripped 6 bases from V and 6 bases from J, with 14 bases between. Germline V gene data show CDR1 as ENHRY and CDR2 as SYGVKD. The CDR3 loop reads CAIRAPFRSEAFF. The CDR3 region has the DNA TGTGCCATCAGAGCCCCGTTCCGTTCTGAAGCTTTCTTT.

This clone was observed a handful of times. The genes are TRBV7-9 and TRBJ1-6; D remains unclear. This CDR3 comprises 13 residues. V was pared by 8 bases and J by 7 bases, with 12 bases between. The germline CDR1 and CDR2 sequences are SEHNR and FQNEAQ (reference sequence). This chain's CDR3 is CASATGTNSPLHF. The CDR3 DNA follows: TGTGCCAGCGCCACCGGAACGAATTCACCCCTCCACTTT.

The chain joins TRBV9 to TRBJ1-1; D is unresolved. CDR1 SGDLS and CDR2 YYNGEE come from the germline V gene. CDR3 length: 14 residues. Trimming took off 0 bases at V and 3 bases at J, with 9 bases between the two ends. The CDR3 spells CASSVEVSHTEAFF. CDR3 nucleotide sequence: TGTGCCAGCAGCGTAGAAGTGTCCCACACTGAAGCTTTCTTT.

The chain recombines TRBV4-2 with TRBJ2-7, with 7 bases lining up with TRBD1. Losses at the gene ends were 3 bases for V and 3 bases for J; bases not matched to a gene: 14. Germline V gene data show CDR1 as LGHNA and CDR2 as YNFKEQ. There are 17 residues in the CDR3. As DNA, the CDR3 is TGTGCCAGCAGCCATTACTCGACAGGGTTAGGTATCTACGAGCAGTACTTC. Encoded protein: CASSHYSTGLGIYEQYF.

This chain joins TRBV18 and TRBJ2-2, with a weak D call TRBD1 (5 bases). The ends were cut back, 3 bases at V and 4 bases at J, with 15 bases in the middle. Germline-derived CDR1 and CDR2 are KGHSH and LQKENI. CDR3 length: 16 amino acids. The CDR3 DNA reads TGTGCCAGCTCACCGCGGCAGACCACAGGCACCGGGGAGCTGTTTTTT. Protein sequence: CASSPRQTTGTGELFF.

CDR3 region: CAWRQELSYGYTF. The CDR3 coding sequence is TGTGCCTGGAGGCAGGAGCTGAGCTATGGCTACACCTTC. The rearrangement uses TRBV30 and TRBJ1-2; D not resolved. CDR1 and CDR2 (germline): GTSNPN, SVGIG (reference sequence). V was pared by 3 bases and J by 4 bases, with 12 bases between. The CDR3 totals 13 residues.